Following are 32 T cell receptor beta chains from one sample sequenced in a study of T cells in localized non-small cell lung cancer. The protocol was immunoSEQ multiplex PCR, while the TCRdb copy is restricted to in-frame clones and leaves out a portion. The sample records 1,000 to 1,300 clones, around 20% being singletons. The source was normal lung tissue next to the tumor, collected before any cancer treatment. The origin of the receptors is a woman aged 40-69 years with stage I lung adenocarcinoma.

V gene TRBV19 combines with J gene TRBJ1-1; D unclear. V was shortened by 3 bases and J by 4 bases, with 9 bases between the two germline ends. Germline V lookup: CDR1 LNHDA, CDR2 SQIVND (reference sequence). The CDR3 sequence is 13 residues long. CDR3 nucleotide sequence: TGTGCCAGTAGTATGGGGATACCCACTGAAGCTTTCTTT. It yields the protein CASSMGIPTEAFF.

This chain joins TRBV30 and TRBJ1-5; D perhaps matches TRBD1 (6 bases). The germline gives CDR1 GTSNPN, CDR2 SVGIG (reference sequence). The CDR3 has 16 residues. Trimming stripped 2 bases from V and 0 bases from J, with 14 bases between. The CDR3: CAWSNRAGVSNQPQHF. The CDR3 coding sequence is TGTGCCTGGAGTAACAGGGCCGGGGTTAGCAATCAGCCCCAGCATTTT.

This chain joins TRBV6-8 and TRBJ1-5; D not certain. The germline V and J ends were trimmed by 2 bases and 7 bases, with 6 bases remaining between them. The CDR3 contains 12 residues. Germline loops: CDR1 MNHGY, CDR2 SAAAGT. CDR3 nucleotides: TGTGCCAGCAGTTACCCAATGCAGCCCCAGCATTTT. This codes for CASSYPMQPQHF.

This clone was observed a handful of times. The rearrangement uses TRBV1 and TRBJ2-2. TRBV1 is a recognized pseudogene. The CDR3 contains 16 residues. Written as DNA, the CDR3 is TGCGCCAGCAGCCAAAGACAATTGAGGGGTACCGGGGAGCTGTTTTTT. It yields the protein CASSQRQLRGTGELFF.

The CDR3 is CSVVGSGGGETQYF. The DNA for the CDR3 is TGCAGCGTTGTAGGTAGCGGGGGGGGAGAGACCCAGTACTTC. The chain carries TRBV29-1 and TRBJ2-5; the match to TRBD2 covers 11 bases. The CDR3 runs to 14 residues. Trimming took 4 bases from V and 4 from J; bases not matched to a gene: 5. Germline CDR1 SQVTM, CDR2 ANQGSEA.

V and J are TRBV7-8 and TRBJ2-5, with D perhaps given as TRBD1 or TRBD2 (5 bases each). V lost 6 bases, J lost 5 bases, and 13 bases lay in between. The CDR3 has 13 amino acids. Germline CDR1 reads SGHVS; CDR2 reads FQNEAQ. CDR3 DNA sequence: TGTGCCAGCAGTTCCGGGACGGATGAGACCCAGTACTTC. Residues: CASSSGTDETQYF.

The chain employs TRBV10-2 and TRBJ1-3, with a tentative D call TRBD1 (5 bases). Trimming took 4 bases from V and 7 from J, leaving 8 bases between them. The CDR3 is made up of 12 amino acids. Germline CDR1 reads WSHSY; CDR2 reads SAAADI. In DNA form, the CDR3 reads TGCGCCAGCAGTGTAGAGGGGAACACCATATATTTT. It is translated as CASSVEGNTIYF.

In this sample, this clone is large. This chain connects TRBV14 to TRBJ2-2, with 7 nucleotides matching TRBD2. The CDR3 contains 18 residues. CDR1 and CDR2 (germline): SGHDN, FVKESK. J gave up 6 bases and V 0 bases, and 13 bases lay outside the gene matches. CDR3 nucleotide sequence: TGTGCCAGCAGCCAAGATTACGTGGGCGGGAGATCTCCCGGGGAGCTGTTTTTT. Its translation: CASSQDYVGGRSPGELFF.

In this sample, this clone turned up a few times. The chain is built from TRBV18 and TRBJ2-3; D uncertain. The V end was cut by 3 bases, the J end by 2 bases, with 9 bases between. The CDR3 sequence is 14 residues long. Per the germline V gene, CDR1 is KGHSH and CDR2 is LQKENI. In DNA, the CDR3 is TGTGCCAGCTCACCTTCGGCCATCACAGATACGCAGTATTTT. This translates into CASSPSAITDTQYF. The full variable domain, completed using reference TRBV18 and TRBJ2-3, is NAGVMQNPRHLVRRRGQEARLRCSPMKGHSHVYWYRQLPEEGLKFMVYLQKENIIDESGMPKERFSAEFPKEGPSILRIQQVVRGDSAAYFCASSPSAITDTQYFGPGTRLTVL.

This clone has a handful of counts. The J gene is TRBJ2-7, the V gene TRBV23-1; D may be TRBD2 (6 bases). TRBV23-1 is sorted into the ORF group, with uncertain function. With 5 bases removed from V and 7 bases from J, the gap between germline ends came to 15 bases. The CDR3 is made up of 13 amino acids. The CDR3: CASSYGSGWEQYF. CDR3 DNA sequence: TGCGCCAGCAGTTACGGGAGTGGATGGGAGCAGTACTTC.

This clone was seen only a few times. CDR3 protein: CAWRSRRGIRDEQFF. The CDR3 DNA reads as TGTGCCTGGCGATCTAGGCGGGGAATACGTGATGAGCAGTTCTTC. This chain uses TRBV30 with TRBJ2-1; tentative D call: TRBD2 (6 bases). There are 15 residues in the CDR3. Trimming removed 5 bases at V and 8 bases at J, with 22 bases between. Germline V lookup: CDR1 GTSNPN, CDR2 SVGIG (reference sequence).

The rearrangement links TRBV14 to TRBJ2-1; 9 bases are shared with TRBD2. Germline V gene sequence: CDR1 SGHDN, CDR2 FVKESK. This CDR3 spans 16 amino acids. The J segment lost 7 bases and the V segment lost 1 base, leaving 8 bases of the junction unmatched. CDR3 DNA: TGTGCCAGCAGCCAAGGAGGTAGCGGGAGTCAGAATGAGCAGTTCTTC. Translated: CASSQGGSGSQNEQFF.

V and J are TRBV6-8 and TRBJ1-1; D perhaps matches TRBD1 (6 bases). V shed 10 bases and J shed 1 base, with 13 bases lying between them. The CDR3 is 13 amino acids. Germline V gives CDR1 MNHGY, CDR2 SAAAGT. The CDR3 sequence is CATNQGPNTEAFF. The DNA of the CDR3 is TGTGCCACCAACCAGGGGCCGAACACTGAAGCTTTCTTT.

In its sample, this clone was seen once. The chain links TRBV19 to TRBJ2-3; 9 positions agree with TRBD2. This CDR3 comprises 13 residues. Per germline, CDR1 LNHDA and CDR2 SQIVND (reference sequence). Trimming at V came to 10 bases and at J to 1 base, leaving 3 bases not matched to a gene. The DNA for the CDR3 is TGTGCCACTAGACTAGCGGGCACAGATACGCAGTATTTT. It specifies CATRLAGTDTQYF.

This clone was seen a few times. The rearrangement links TRBV11-3 to TRBJ2-2, with 7 nucleotides matching TRBD1. Germline loops: CDR1 SGHNT, CDR2 YENEEA. CDR3 length: 17 amino acids. With V trimmed by 3 bases and J by 4 bases, 11 bases remained unmatched. CDR3 coding DNA: TGTGCCAGCAGCTTGTCGACAGGGCATCTCTTCACCGGGGAGCTGTTTTTT. Its protein is CASSLSTGHLFTGELFF.

This chain links TRBV6-8 with TRBJ1-6; D is possibly TRBD1 (5 bases). This CDR3 region has 16 residues. Per the germline V gene, CDR1 is MNHGY and CDR2 is SAAAGT. Between the trimmed V and J ends, which lost 0 bases and 1 base, there was a span of 7 bases. CDR3 loop: CASSYSRGSYNSPLHF. The CDR3 DNA is TGTGCCAGCAGTTACTCTCGGGGGTCCTATAATTCACCCCTCCACTTT.

This clone was observed a few times. The chain combines TRBV6-8 with TRBJ2-7; D gene unclear. The CDR3 is 14 residues long. Trimming left V 2 bases short and J 1 base short, with 9 bases between. Germline lookup yields CDR1 MNHGY and CDR2 SAAAGT. The chain's CDR3 is CASSYGSQSYEQYF. The CDR3 bases are TGTGCCAGCAGTTACGGCAGCCAATCCTACGAGCAGTACTTC.

This clone has just a few counts. V is TRBV11-3 and J is TRBJ2-6; D gene unclear. Trimming left V 0 bases short and J 0 bases short, with 3 bases between. This CDR3 contains 15 residues. Looked up from germline, CDR1 is SGHNT and CDR2 is YENEEA. CDR3 DNA: TGTGCCAGCAGCTTAGAGCTCTCTGGGGCCAACGTCCTGACTTTC. It yields the protein CASSLELSGANVLTF.

This clone is deemed medium-sized. The chain employs TRBV11-3 and TRBJ2-3; TRBD1 agrees at 7 bases. In germline, CDR1 is SGHNT, CDR2 YENEEA. This CDR3 is 15 amino acids long. The J segment lost 0 bases and the V segment lost 5 bases, leaving 5 bases of the junction unmatched. The chain's CDR3 is CASSRQGTSTDTQYF. CDR3 nucleotide sequence: TGTGCCAGCAGCAGACAGGGAACTAGCACAGATACGCAGTATTTT. Full variable domain (missing parts from reference TRBV11-3 and TRBJ2-3): EAGVVQSPRYKIIEKKQPVAFWCNPISGHNTLYWYLQNLGQGPELLIRYENEEAVDDSQLPKDRFSAERLKGVDSTLKIQPAELGDSAVYLCASSRQGTSTDTQYFGPGTRLTVL.

The chain joins TRBV14 to TRBJ1-1, with D perhaps TRBD1 (5 bases). V was trimmed by 0 bases and J by 2 bases, leaving 13 bases between them. The CDR3 is 16 amino acids. Germline V gene lookup returns CDR1 SGHDN and CDR2 FVKESK. The CDR3 loop is CASSQDFGRTNTEAFF. The DNA of the CDR3 is TGTGCCAGCAGCCAAGACTTCGGCAGGACAAACACTGAAGCTTTCTTT.

J is TRBJ2-5 and V is TRBV6-8; D gene unclear. V lost 2 bases and J 2 bases, leaving 6 bases between the germline ends. There are 13 residues in the CDR3. Germline CDR1 and CDR2: MNHGY and SAAAGT. The CDR3 protein is CASSYGHQETQYF. The CDR3 coding sequence is TGTGCCAGCAGTTACGGCCATCAAGAGACCCAGTACTTC.

This chain links TRBV30 with TRBJ2-2, with D unclear. The length of the CDR3 is 12 residues. CDR1 is GTSNPN, CDR2 SVGIG, per germline (reference sequence). The V gene lost 2 bases and the J gene lost 6 bases, with 7 bases spanning the gap. The CDR3 coding sequence is TGTGCCTGGAGTATGGGGTCCGGGGAGCTGTTTTTT. As protein: CAWSMGSGELFF.

The chain carries TRBV15 and TRBJ2-7; 8 bases fit TRBD1. In germline, CDR1 is LNHNV, CDR2 YYDKDF (reference sequence). CDR3 length equals 14 residues. With 3 bases clipped from V and 9 bases from J, the junction kept 10 bases outside the gene matches. Here the CDR3 reads CATSSTGTGGRQYF. The CDR3 nucleotides read TGTGCCACCAGCAGCACCGGGACAGGTGGAAGGCAGTACTTC.

By sample share, this clone is medium-sized. This rearrangement joins TRBV11-3 to TRBJ2-5, with 10 bases fitting TRBD2. Losses at the gene ends were 0 bases for V and 5 bases for J; bases not matched to a gene: 9. The CDR3 spans 17 residues. Germline-derived CDR1 and CDR2 are SGHNT and YENEEA. CDR3 loop: CASSLDLQAGGRETQYF. CDR3 coding DNA: TGTGCCAGCAGCTTAGATCTCCAAGCGGGGGGGCGGGAGACCCAGTACTTC. The full variable domain, in which reference TRBV11-3 and TRBJ2-5 provide the parts outside the CDR3, is EAGVVQSPRYKIIEKKQPVAFWCNPISGHNTLYWYLQNLGQGPELLIRYENEEAVDDSQLPKDRFSAERLKGVDSTLKIQPAELGDSAVYLCASSLDLQAGGRETQYFGPGTRLLVL.

By its share, this clone is large. The junction and the germline gene differ at one end; a read error may be behind it. This rearrangement joins TRBV6-8 to TRBJ2-3; D is unresolved. The CDR3 consists of 14 residues. Germline V CDR1 and CDR2: MNHGY, SAAAGT. The CDR3: CASSDSAESDTQYF. The CDR3 bases are TGTGCCAGCAGTGACTCGGCAGAATCAGATACGCAGTATTTT.

This clone was found a few times. The rearrangement links TRBV23-1 to TRBJ1-2; 11 nucleotides agree with TRBD1. TRBV23-1 is assigned to the ORF class and has an uncertain function. V shed 0 bases and J 3 bases; nucleotides not matched to a gene: 9. The CDR3 length is 18 residues. The chain's CDR3 is CASSQSPQGQGGDYGYTF. The CDR3 DNA is TGCGCCAGCAGTCAATCGCCCCAGGGACAGGGGGGTGACTATGGCTACACCTTC.

This clone is classed as hyperexpanded. The chain has TRBV19 and TRBJ1-4, with D possibly matching TRBD1 (6 bases). Trimming stripped 8 bases from V and 3 bases from J, with 7 bases between. CDR3 length: 12 residues. CDR1 LNHDA and CDR2 SQIVND come from the germline V gene (reference sequence). CDR3 protein: CASRQANEKLFF. CDR3 sequence (DNA): TGTGCCAGTCGACAGGCTAATGAAAAACTGTTTTTT.

V usage is TRBV30 and J usage is TRBJ2-6; D perhaps matches TRBD2 (6 bases). Per germline, CDR1 GTSNPN and CDR2 SVGIG (reference sequence). V lost 5 bases and J 2 bases, leaving 13 bases between the germline ends. The CDR3 runs 15 residues. This CDR3 reads CAWGLGGTGANVLTF. The CDR3 DNA reads as TGTGCCTGGGGACTCGGAGGGACTGGGGCCAACGTCCTGACTTTC.

This chain links TRBV14 with TRBJ2-1, with D unresolved. CDR1 is SGHDN and CDR2 is FVKESK in the germline V gene. The V end lost 0 bases, the J end lost 4 bases, and 22 bases lay between the germline ends. This CDR3 region has 19 residues. The CDR3 DNA reads as TGTGCCAGCAGCCAAGATTACGCCAAGACCCAATTGAGATACAATGAGCAGTTCTTC. Amino acids: CASSQDYAKTQLRYNEQFF.

This clone was seen a handful of times. The chain couples TRBV9 to TRBJ2-3; D gene unclear. Germline loops: CDR1 SGDLS, CDR2 YYNGEE. The CDR3 totals 12 residues. The V end lost 2 bases, the J end lost 4 bases, and 5 bases lay between the germline ends. The CDR3 coding sequence is TGTGCCAGCAGCGTCTTGGCAGATACGCAGTATTTT. It codes for CASSVLADTQYF.

This clone is labeled as medium-sized. The V gene is TRBV11-3, the J gene TRBJ1-6, with a possible D match to TRBD1 (6 bases). V shed 6 bases and J shed 6 bases, with 12 bases lying between them. The CDR3 runs to 14 residues. Germline loops: CDR1 SGHNT, CDR2 YENEEA. Written as DNA, the CDR3 is TGTGCCAGCAGTCCGCAGGGGCTTAATTCACCCCTCCACTTT. Its translation: CASSPQGLNSPLHF.

V usage is TRBV6-8 and J usage is TRBJ1-2, with a tentative D call TRBD1 (5 bases). The V and J ends lost 8 bases and 0 bases respectively, with 13 bases between them. Germline values: CDR1 MNHGY, CDR2 SAAAGT. CDR3 size: 14 residues. The CDR3 region has the DNA TGTGCCAGCGTCGAAGGGGCGGCTAACTATGGCTACACCTTC. Its protein product is CASVEGAANYGYTF.